These 5 T cell receptor beta chains were sequenced from one sample in a study of blood T cells in healthy people across ages. A second PCR of 7 to 11 cycles used a sample-barcoded 5' primer and a J-beta primer mix. TCRdb analysed the 5' RACE reads with MiXCR anew, one entry per CDR3 protein. The table shows approximately 690,000 distinct CDR3 sequences, with about 43% occurring only once. Sample: blood. Source of these receptors: an elderly man in good health.

This clonotype showed up many times. J is TRBJ2-3 and V is TRBV2; 7 bases fit TRBD1. V lost 5 bases, J lost 2 bases, and 7 bases stayed unmatched. Germline CDR1 SNHLY, CDR2 FYNNEI. The CDR3 spans 15 residues. The CDR3 nucleotides are TGTGCCAGCAGTCTAAGGGGGCGCAACACAGATACGCAGTATTTT. This codes for CASSLRGRNTDTQYF.

This clonotype has a single count. V and J are TRBV9 and TRBJ1-2, with D possibly TRBD1 on 5 matching bases. Deletions cut 0 bases from V and 7 bases from J, with 22 bases between. The germline gives CDR1 SGDLS, CDR2 YYNGEE. The CDR3 is made up of 17 amino acids. The CDR3 loop reads CASSVGVRRGGGGGYTF. The CDR3, as DNA: TGTGCCAGCAGCGTAGGGGTCAGGCGCGGCGGGGGAGGTGGCTACACCTTC.

Written as DNA, the CDR3 is TGTGCCATCAGTGGGGACAGATTATATGGCTACACCTTC. Encoded protein: CAISGDRLYGYTF. The rearrangement joins TRBV10-3 to TRBJ1-2; 7 bases agree with TRBD1. The CDR3 has 13 amino acids. Germline values: CDR1 ENHRY, CDR2 SYGVKD. The V gene end was trimmed by 4 bases and the J gene end by 5 bases; junction bases not matched to a gene: 4.

The chain links TRBV28 to TRBJ2-7; TRBD1 matches 8 bases. The J call may not be correct, given that the DNA end is closer to TRBJ2-4. The CDR3 totals 12 residues. Germline V CDR1 and CDR2: MDHEN, SYDVKM. CDR3 sequence (DNA): TGTGCCAGCGGTACAGGGGGAAACATTCAGTACTTC. Amino acid sequence: CASGTGGNIQYF.

This clonotype was recorded at least ten times. The rearrangement joins TRBV21-1 to TRBJ2-7; TRBD1, the D gene given by the table, was not confirmed from the DNA. TRBV21-1 corresponds to a pseudogene. CDR3 length: 15 residues. This chain's CDR3 is CASSKIRRAQYEQYF. DNA for the CDR3: TGTGCCAGCAGCAAAATCCGCAGGGCACAATACGAGCAGTACTTC.